Listed below are T cell receptor beta chains from one sample, sequenced in a study of chemoradiotherapy in HPV16-positive cancers. The method was immunoSEQ multiplex PCR; TCRdb's version includes in-frame clones alone and lacks a portion of them. Altogether under 5,500 clones are present, 74% being singletons, with the ten largest covering nearly 9%. The sample in question was tumor tissue, obtained from a patient who underwent chemoradiotherapy. Receptors originate from a human donor with HPV-associated anogenital cancer. Both conserved end residues are part of each CDR3. Each record gives: J gene, D gene, V gene, clone size, CDR3 protein, CDR3 DNA. A D gene is named only where the DNA matches it firmly. Clone size is not always given. Where it is, it says once, few, many or a class for expanded clones.

j_call: TRBJ2-1; d_call: TRBD2; v_call: TRBV9; clone_size: .; cdr3_aa: CASNRGGAGHNEQFF; cdr3_nt: TGTGCCAGCAACCGCGGGGGTGCCGGGCACAATGAGCAGTTCTTC
j_call: TRBJ2-7; d_call: TRBD2; v_call: TRBV7-3; clone_size: .; cdr3_aa: CASSLTAAGGSSEQYF; cdr3_nt: TGTGCCAGCAGCTTAACGGCGGCGGGAGGTTCCTCCGAGCAGTACTTC
j_call: TRBJ2-3; d_call: TRBD2; v_call: TRBV5-1; clone_size: .; cdr3_aa: CASSGLAGGTDTQYF; cdr3_nt: TGCGCCAGCAGCGGATTAGCGGGAGGGACAGATACGCAGTATTTT
j_call: TRBJ2-5; d_call: .; v_call: TRBV20-1; clone_size: few; cdr3_aa: CSGGFETQYF; cdr3_nt: TGCAGTGGTGGGTTCGAGACCCAGTACTTC
j_call: TRBJ1-3; d_call: .; v_call: TRBV2; clone_size: .; cdr3_aa: CASRHGTMGNTIYF; cdr3_nt: TGTGCCAGCAGGCATGGGACTATGGGAAACACCATATATTTT
j_call: TRBJ2-7; d_call: .; v_call: TRBV7-2; clone_size: .; cdr3_aa: CASSLKVFTGEQYF; cdr3_nt: TGTGCCAGCAGCTTAAAGGTGTTTACGGGAGAGCAGTACTTC
j_call: TRBJ1-4; d_call: TRBD1; v_call: TRBV4-2; clone_size: .; cdr3_aa: CASSQGTGEEKLFF; cdr3_nt: TGTGCCAGCAGCCAAGGCACAGGGGAAGAAAAACTGTTTTTT
j_call: TRBJ2-3; d_call: .; v_call: TRBV30; clone_size: .; cdr3_aa: CAWSVRDGTDTQYF; cdr3_nt: TGTGCCTGGAGTGTACGGGACGGGACAGATACGCAGTATTTT
j_call: TRBJ2-1; d_call: .; v_call: TRBV5-4; clone_size: .; cdr3_aa: CASSSYGVGEQFF; cdr3_nt: TGTGCCAGCAGCTCTTACGGGGTGGGTGAGCAGTTCTTC
j_call: TRBJ1-1; d_call: .; v_call: TRBV6-5; clone_size: .; cdr3_aa: CASSYQELDQAFF; cdr3_nt: TGTGCCAGCAGTTATCAGGAATTGGACCAAGCTTTCTTT
j_call: TRBJ2-1; d_call: TRBD1; v_call: TRBV7-9; clone_size: few; cdr3_aa: CASSPQGAYEQFF; cdr3_nt: TGTGCCAGCAGCCCACAGGGGGCCTATGAGCAGTTCTTC
j_call: TRBJ2-7; d_call: TRBD1; v_call: TRBV18; clone_size: .; cdr3_aa: CASSPWRQGSSYEQYF; cdr3_nt: TGTGCCAGCTCACCTTGGAGACAGGGGTCATCCTACGAGCAGTACTTC
j_call: TRBJ1-4; d_call: .; v_call: TRBV19; clone_size: .; cdr3_aa: CASSISTGSLRVEKLFF; cdr3_nt: TGTGCCAGTAGTATCTCGACCGGGTCCCTGCGAGTCGAAAAACTGTTTTTT
j_call: TRBJ2-2; d_call: .; v_call: TRBV2; clone_size: .; cdr3_aa: CASSDPELYTGELFF; cdr3_nt: TGTGCCAGCAGTGATCCCGAATTATACACCGGGGAGCTGTTTTTT
j_call: TRBJ2-1; d_call: TRBD2; v_call: TRBV7-2; clone_size: once; cdr3_aa: CASSRGEYVYEQFF; cdr3_nt: TGTGCCAGCAGCCGGGGGGAGTATGTCTATGAGCAGTTCTTC
j_call: TRBJ2-5; d_call: .; v_call: TRBV19; clone_size: few; cdr3_aa: CASSVRSEETQYF; cdr3_nt: TGTGCCAGTAGTGTCCGGTCCGAAGAGACCCAGTACTTC
j_call: TRBJ2-1; d_call: .; v_call: TRBV7-3; clone_size: .; cdr3_aa: CASSLDGPDYNEQFF; cdr3_nt: TGTGCCAGCAGCTTAGATGGGCCAGACTACAATGAGCAGTTCTTC
j_call: TRBJ1-4; d_call: .; v_call: TRBV7-9; clone_size: .; cdr3_aa: CASSKDGVGEKLFF; cdr3_nt: TGTGCCAGCAGCAAGGACGGTGTGGGTGAAAAACTGTTTTTT
j_call: TRBJ2-1; d_call: .; v_call: TRBV7-9; clone_size: .; cdr3_aa: CASSLGQIYNEQFF; cdr3_nt: TGTGCCAGCAGCTTAGGACAGATCTACAATGAGCAGTTCTTC
j_call: TRBJ1-2; d_call: .; v_call: TRBV7-7; clone_size: .; cdr3_aa: CASSSYGYTF; cdr3_nt: TGTGCTAGCAGCTCCTATGGCTACACCTTC
j_call: TRBJ2-3; d_call: .; v_call: TRBV7-2; clone_size: .; cdr3_aa: CASSLVGGLTDTQYF; cdr3_nt: TGTGCCAGCAGCTTAGTCGGGGGACTCACAGATACGCAGTATTTT
j_call: TRBJ2-3; d_call: TRBD1; v_call: TRBV7-3; clone_size: .; cdr3_aa: CASSLTGTGGPTDTQYF; cdr3_nt: TGTGCCAGCAGCTTAACAGGGACAGGGGGCCCCACCGATACGCAGTATTTT
j_call: TRBJ2-3; d_call: TRBD2; v_call: TRBV5-1; clone_size: few; cdr3_aa: CASTLGTSGSGTDTQYF; cdr3_nt: TGCGCCAGCACCTTGGGGACTAGCGGGAGTGGGACAGATACGCAGTATTTT
j_call: TRBJ1-1; d_call: .; v_call: TRBV11-2; clone_size: .; cdr3_aa: CASSLGVNTEAFF; cdr3_nt: TGTGCCAGCAGCTTAGGAGTGAACACTGAAGCTTTCTTT
j_call: TRBJ2-2; d_call: TRBD1; v_call: TRBV2; clone_size: once; cdr3_aa: CASMGTGEPGELFF; cdr3_nt: TGTGCCAGCATGGGGACAGGGGAACCCGGGGAGCTGTTTTTT
j_call: TRBJ2-7; d_call: TRBD2; v_call: TRBV6-5; clone_size: .; cdr3_aa: CARSLGLNKVQEQYF; cdr3_nt: TGTGCCAGGAGCTTGGGACTAAATAAAGTTCAGGAGCAGTACTTC
j_call: TRBJ2-7; d_call: .; v_call: TRBV27; clone_size: few; cdr3_aa: CASSLQGFEQYF; cdr3_nt: TGTGCCAGCAGTTTGCAAGGGTTCGAGCAGTACTTC
j_call: TRBJ1-4; d_call: TRBD1; v_call: TRBV7-9; clone_size: .; cdr3_aa: CASSLARGTGTGEKLFF; cdr3_nt: TGTGCCAGCAGCTTAGCTCGTGGGACAGGGACTGGTGAAAAACTGTTTTTT
j_call: TRBJ1-1; d_call: .; v_call: TRBV30; clone_size: .; cdr3_aa: CAWIERFTEAFF; cdr3_nt: TGTGCCTGGATAGAAAGGTTCACTGAAGCTTTCTTT
j_call: TRBJ2-1; d_call: TRBD2; v_call: TRBV10-2; clone_size: .; cdr3_aa: CASSVRLAGARGNEQFF; cdr3_nt: TGCGCCAGCAGTGTAAGACTAGCGGGAGCTCGGGGGAATGAGCAGTTCTTC
j_call: TRBJ2-1; d_call: TRBD2; v_call: TRBV9; clone_size: .; cdr3_aa: CASSAGLATEGGQFF; cdr3_nt: TGTGCCAGCAGCGCCGGACTAGCGACGGAGGGTGGGCAGTTCTTC
j_call: TRBJ2-1; d_call: .; v_call: TRBV7-9; clone_size: once; cdr3_aa: CASSLAGGTYNEQFF; cdr3_nt: TGTGCCAGCAGCTTAGCGGGAGGTACCTACAATGAGCAGTTCTTC
j_call: TRBJ1-1; d_call: .; v_call: TRBV5-4; clone_size: .; cdr3_aa: CASSHNSGWDTEAFF; cdr3_nt: TGTGCCAGCAGCCACAACTCTGGCTGGGACACTGAAGCTTTCTTT